The rows below give T cell receptor beta chains drawn from one sample of a study of cytomegalovirus exposure and HLA in healthy donors. The method was immunoSEQ multiplex PCR; TCRdb's version includes in-frame clones alone and lacks a portion of them. The data contain roughly 300,000 clones, 70% to 90% of them singletons. The material sequenced was PBMCs. All receptors derive from a woman under 30 in good health and CMV-seronegative. CDR3s leave out the opening cysteine and the closing phenylalanine or tryptophan. The D gene is left open where the match is weak. Not every row has a clone size; where given, it reads once, few, many or a size class.

clone_size | d_call | v_call | cdr3_length | cdr3_aa
. | . | TRBV9 | 10 | ASSASGYGYT
once | TRBD1 | TRBV27 | 17 | ASTDSDRGLGFINSPLH
. | . | TRBV28 | 13 | ASSLQAGFSYEQY
once | TRBD2 | TRBV9 | 17 | ASSVDVVASGNPTDTQY
. | TRBD2 | TRBV7-9 | 11 | ASNGGVLAEQY
. | . | TRBV9 | 13 | ASSVGSLPSYEQY
. | . | TRBV28 | 10 | ASSIASHEQY
few | . | TRBV2 | 11 | AGSDLDSYEQY
. | . | TRBV11-2 | 13 | ASSLAPTAPDTQY
. | TRBD1 | TRBV4-1 | 15 | ASRPRGTGGANTEAF
few | . | TRBV7-3 | 13 | ASSKTTSGANVLT
. | . | TRBV6-5 | 11 | ASSQDRDQPQH
. | . | TRBV6-5 | 13 | ASSRRSGGDYGYT
. | TRBD2 | TRBV27 | 13 | ASSLLLAGSYEQY
. | TRBD1 | TRBV28 | 13 | ASRNAGTGEVIQY
. | . | TRBV5-1 | 15 | ASSLEVVRGSTDTQY
. | . | TRBV9 | 12 | ASSALLTYNEQF
once | . | TRBV6-5 | 10 | ASRRQYTEAF
. | TRBD1 | TRBV9 | 15 | ASSLWTGDYPTDTQY
few | TRBD2 | TRBV10-2 | 13 | ASSESKLAAYEQY
. | . | TRBV13 | 9 | ASSRGETQY
. | . | TRBV19 | 10 | ASRASADTQY
. | . | TRBV4-1 | 20 | ASRPGAVGQWGEARGTDTQY
few | TRBD1 | TRBV11-2 | 13 | ASMKPGQVNSPLH
. | . | TRBV6-4 | 11 | ASRGQGVDEQF
once | TRBD2 | TRBV27 | 14 | ASSLSPSGSSYEQY
. | TRBD2 | TRBV7-3 | 13 | ASSRTSGPTDTQY
. | . | TRBV30 | 11 | AWEDSFNEKLF
. | . | TRBV6-5 | 12 | ASSRVGGRYEQY